This entry lists 26 T cell receptor beta chains sequenced from one sample in a study of vaccination effects on CD4 cells after COVID-19. No antigen is known for these receptors. Antigen-specific CD4+ T cells were first expanded with viral peptide pools by the ViraFEST assay and only then sequenced. Around day 10 of culture, CD4+ T cells were separated out. Of the BNT162b2 and mRNA-1273 vaccines, participants received two doses of one or the other. Clones were sequenced by immunoSEQ multiplex PCR, and TCRdb holds only the in-frame ones, with some missing. The data contain some 30,000 clones, roughly 86% of them seen just once; the ten biggest clones take up more than 1.3%. The source was CD4+ T cells from PBMCs cultured with HCoV-NL63 spike peptides, collected after COVID-19 vaccination. The source is a human donor who received a COVID-19 vaccine. Some clones in this sample may be carry-over from other donors' samples.

V gene TRBV18 combines with J gene TRBJ1-1; D unresolved. V lost 3 bases, J lost 8 bases, and 7 bases lay in between. The CDR3 contains 11 residues. The germline CDR1 and CDR2 sequences are KGHSH and LQKENI. For the CDR3, the DNA is TGTGCCAGCTCACCGGAGACAGAAGCTTTCTTT. Its protein is CASSPETEAFF.

The rearrangement uses TRBV6-4 and TRBJ1-2; TRBD1 is a possible D gene (6 bases). Trimming pared 3 bases from V and 4 bases from J, leaving 12 bases between. Germline values: CDR1 MRHNA, CDR2 SNTAGT. The CDR3 runs 14 residues. Here the CDR3 DNA reads TGTGCCAGCAGTGAATCAGGGGCGGGCTATGGCTACACCTTC. Protein: CASSESGAGYGYTF.

The V and J genes are TRBV6-6 and TRBJ1-2, with D perhaps matching TRBD1 (6 bases). The ends were cut back, 2 bases at V and 7 bases at J, with 14 bases in the middle. The germline V gene encodes CDR1 MNHNY and CDR2 SVGAGI (reference sequence). The CDR3 is 14 residues long. The CDR3 sequence is CASSYIRGEGGYTF. In DNA, the CDR3 is TGTGCCAGCAGTTACATCAGGGGAGAGGGTGGCTACACCTTC.

Judged by abundance, this clone is medium-sized. The V and J genes are TRBV7-9 and TRBJ1-1; D not resolved. The CDR3 totals 13 residues. CDR1 SEHNR and CDR2 FQNEAQ come from the germline V gene (reference sequence). V lost 11 bases and J 0 bases, leaving 13 bases between the germline ends. CDR3 amino acids: CAATSGVNTEAFF. For the CDR3, the DNA is TGTGCCGCAACCTCGGGAGTGAACACTGAAGCTTTCTTT.

This sequence joins TRBV5-6 and TRBJ2-7; the D gene could be TRBD1 or TRBD2 (5 bases each). Germline CDR1 is SGHDT and CDR2 is YYEEEE. This CDR3 spans 16 amino acids. Trimming took 4 bases from V and 0 from J, leaving 17 bases between them. CDR3 amino acids: CASSQGDRASSYEQYV. DNA of the CDR3: TGTGCCAGCAGCCAAGGGGACCGTGCTTCCTCCTACGAGCAGTACGTC.

This clone appeared a few times. The chain employs TRBV7-2 and TRBJ1-5; D is unresolved. The CDR3 is 13 amino acids. The ends were cut back, 5 bases at V and 4 bases at J, with 9 bases in the middle. CDR1 SGHTA and CDR2 FQGNSA come from the germline V gene. Here the CDR3 DNA reads TGTGCCAGCAGCCCATGGGATAATCAGCCCCAGCATTTT. Its translation is CASSPWDNQPQHF. Variable domain in full (rest from reference TRBV7-2 and TRBJ1-5): GAGVSQSPSNKVTEKGKDVELRCDPISGHTALYWYRQSLGQGLEFLIYFQGNSAPDKSGLPSDRFSAERTGGSVSTLTIQRTQQEDSAVYLCASSPWDNQPQHFGDGTRLSIL.

V usage is TRBV7-2 and J usage is TRBJ1-1, with D tentatively TRBD1 (6 bases). Germline V lookup: CDR1 SGHTA, CDR2 FQGNSA. The CDR3 has 13 residues. V lost 6 bases, J lost 1 base, and 9 bases lay in between. The CDR3 protein is CASRPQGNTEAFF. As DNA, the CDR3 is TGTGCCAGCAGACCACAGGGGAACACTGAAGCTTTCTTT.

This clone was seen once. This sequence joins TRBV2 and TRBJ2-7; D remains unclear. V lost 3 bases to trimming and J lost 3 bases, with 9 bases between them. Germline values: CDR1 SNHLY, CDR2 FYNNEI. The CDR3 has 13 residues. The CDR3 reads CASSDVFSYEQYV. The CDR3 bases are TGTGCCAGCAGTGACGTGTTCAGCTACGAGCAGTACGTC.

This chain joins TRBV28 and TRBJ1-6, with D maybe TRBD1 (6 bases). V lost 5 bases, J lost 5 bases, and 13 bases lay in between. This CDR3 comprises 15 residues. Germline assignment: CDR1 MDHEN and CDR2 SYDVKM. CDR3 amino acids: CASSRRTVNNSPLHF. DNA for the CDR3: TGTGCCAGCAGTCGCCGGACAGTCAATAATTCACCCCTCCACTTT.

This clone has just one count. This rearrangement joins TRBV5-4 to TRBJ1-3; unclear D gene. CDR3 length: 14 amino acids. Germline CDR1 and CDR2: SGHNT and YYREEE (reference sequence). Deletions cut 3 bases from V and 4 bases from J, with 11 bases between. In DNA form, the CDR3 reads TGTGCCAGCAGCTCCGCGACTGGAGGAAACACCATATATTTT. Its translation: CASSSATGGNTIYF.

V gene TRBV19 combines with J gene TRBJ2-1; 9 nucleotides agree with TRBD1. The CDR3 is 16 amino acids. CDR1 is LNHDA, CDR2 SQIVND, per germline (reference sequence). The V segment lost 7 bases and the J segment 4 bases; nucleotides outside the gene matches: 11. The CDR3 is CASINPGQGHYNEQFF. CDR3 nucleotide sequence: TGTGCCAGTATCAATCCGGGACAGGGCCATTACAATGAGCAGTTCTTC.

This chain joins TRBV5-1 and TRBJ1-1; D perhaps matches TRBD1 (5 bases). This CDR3 is 14 amino acids long. Germline loops: CDR1 SGHRS, CDR2 YFSETQ. Trimming pared 0 bases from V and 1 base from J, leaving 7 bases between. The CDR3 region has the DNA TGCGCCAGCAGCTTGGGTGGGGGGAACACTGAAGCTTTCTTT. It specifies CASSLGGGNTEAFF.

The J gene is TRBJ2-5, the V gene TRBV28; TRBD2 matches 10 bases. The CDR3 is 14 amino acids. Germline CDR1 and CDR2: MDHEN and SYDVKM. With V trimmed by 6 bases and J by 4 bases, 5 bases remained unmatched. CDR3 amino acids: CASSRAGGAETQYF. For the CDR3, the DNA is TGTGCCAGCAGCCGAGCGGGAGGGGCAGAGACCCAGTACTTC.

This clone was counted only a few times. V gene TRBV5-1 combines with J gene TRBJ2-5; 7 positions match TRBD1. With 5 bases clipped from V and 5 bases from J, the junction kept 6 bases outside the gene matches. Germline CDR1 is SGHRS and CDR2 is YFSETQ. The CDR3 is 13 residues long. The CDR3 nucleotides read TGCGCCAGCAGGACAGGGATCATCGAGACCCAGTACTTC. It codes for CASRTGIIETQYF.

The chain uses TRBV19 and TRBJ2-2; possibly TRBD2 for D (5 bases). Per the germline V gene, CDR1 is LNHDA and CDR2 is SQIVND (reference sequence). V gave up 5 bases and J gave up 4 bases, with 14 bases separating them. CDR3 size: 15 residues. Here the CDR3 DNA reads TGTGCCAGTAGTCCTACGGGGAAAGCCACCGGGGAGCTGTTTTTT. Its translation is CASSPTGKATGELFF.

The chain links TRBV6-6 to TRBJ1-2; D not certain. V was shortened by 2 bases and J by 2 bases, with 6 bases between the two germline ends. This CDR3 has 13 amino acids. CDR1 and CDR2 (germline): MNHNY, SVGAGI (reference sequence). The CDR3 bases are TGTGCCAGCAGTTACCCTGAGAACTATGGCTACACCTTC. It translates to CASSYPENYGYTF.

The sample holds one count of this clone. The chain uses TRBV30 and TRBJ2-5; 7 nucleotides align to TRBD1. The V gene end was trimmed by 0 bases and the J gene end by 6 bases; junction bases not matched to a gene: 1. This CDR3 has 12 amino acids. Germline V gives CDR1 GTSNPN, CDR2 SVGIG (reference sequence). The CDR3 DNA reads TGTGCCTGGAGTGTACAGGGGAAGACCCAGTACTTC. Protein: CAWSVQGKTQYF. The full variable domain, in which reference TRBV30 and TRBJ2-5 provide the parts outside the CDR3, is SQTIHQWPATLVQPVGSPLSLECTVEGTSNPNLYWYRQAAGRGLQLLFYSVGIGQISSEVPQNLSASRPQDRQFILSSKKLLLSDSGFYLCAWSVQGKTQYFGPGTRLLVL.

The chain combines TRBV7-9 with TRBJ2-3; TRBD2 aligns across 8 bases. The CDR3 covers 15 residues. The germline CDR1 and CDR2 sequences are SEHNR and FQNEAQ (reference sequence). J gave up 1 base and V 4 bases, and 4 bases lay outside the gene matches. The CDR3 DNA follows: TGTGCCAGCAGCTCGACGGGACTAGGCACAGATACGCAGTATTTT. Protein: CASSSTGLGTDTQYF.

This clone was detected a few times. The chain employs TRBV3-1 (or the pseudogene TRBV3-2) and TRBJ2-5, with TRBD2 identical over 9 bases. The V gene end was trimmed by 3 bases and the J gene end by 4 bases; junction bases not matched to a gene: 15. CDR1 is LGHDT, CDR2 YNNKEL, per germline (reference sequence). The CDR3 spans 18 residues. CDR3 in DNA: TGTGCCAGCAGCCAGGCCGACCGAGCGGGGGGAAGGGGAGAGACCCAGTACTTC. It specifies CASSQADRAGGRGETQYF.

The chain recombines TRBV12-5 with TRBJ2-5; 7 bases are shared with TRBD2. This CDR3 spans 19 amino acids. V shed 0 bases and J 0 bases; nucleotides not matched to a gene: 13. Germline V gene lookup returns CDR1 LGHNT and CDR2 FRNRAP. The CDR3 reads CASGLVRSKRDYDQETQYF. Written as DNA, the CDR3 is TGTGCTAGTGGTTTGGTCCGATCGAAGAGGGACTACGACCAAGAGACCCAGTACTTC.

This clone has a handful of counts. The genes are TRBV5-4 and TRBJ2-7; D is possibly TRBD1 or TRBD2 (6 bases each). Germline V gene lookup returns CDR1 SGHNT and CDR2 YYREEE (reference sequence). V shed 1 base and J shed 2 bases, with 13 bases lying between them. The CDR3 runs to 15 residues. As DNA, the CDR3 is TGTGCCAGCAGCTTGCGTGGGGGGCTAACCTACGAGCAGTACGTC. Residues: CASSLRGGLTYEQYV.

The chain carries TRBV28 and TRBJ1-2; tentative D call: TRBD1 (5 bases). There are 15 residues in the CDR3. The V gene's germline CDR1 is MDHEN and CDR2 SYDVKM. The V gene lost 4 bases and the J gene lost 2 bases, with 14 bases spanning the gap. CDR3 amino acids: CASSYSGALNYGYTF. The CDR3 nucleotides are TGTGCCAGCAGTTACAGTGGGGCTTTAAACTATGGCTACACCTTC.

The V and J genes are TRBV6-5 and TRBJ2-4; tentatively, D is TRBD2 (5 bases). The CDR3 loop spans 14 amino acids. Between the trimmed V and J ends, which lost 6 bases and 0 bases, there was a span of 9 bases. Germline values: CDR1 MNHEY, CDR2 SVGAGI. CDR3 region: CASREVIAKNIQYF. As DNA, the CDR3 is TGTGCCAGCAGGGAGGTCATAGCCAAAAACATTCAGTACTTC.

This chain uses TRBV4-1 with TRBJ1-5, with D uncertain. Germline V gene lookup returns CDR1 MGHRA and CDR2 YSYEKL. The CDR3 covers 15 residues. The germline V and J ends were trimmed by 0 bases and 3 bases, with 9 bases remaining between them. The CDR3 spells CASSQESGFNQPQHF. For the CDR3, the DNA is TGCGCCAGCAGCCAAGAAAGCGGGTTCAATCAGCCCCAGCATTTT.

CDR3 coding DNA: TGTGCCAGCAGCGTAGATTCGAACACCGGGGAGCTGTTTTTT. As protein: CASSVDSNTGELFF. The V call is TRBV9, the J call TRBJ2-2; D is ambiguous. CDR1 and CDR2 from the germline V gene are SGDLS and YYNGEE. The CDR3 sequence is 14 residues long. V was trimmed by 0 bases and J by 0 bases, leaving 3 bases between them. The full variable domain, rest sourced from reference TRBV9 and TRBJ2-2, is DSGVTQTPKHLITATGQRVTLRCSPRSGDLSVYWYQQSLDQGLQFLIQYYNGEERAKGNILERFSAQQFPDLHSELNLSSLELGDSALYFCASSVDSNTGELFFGEGSRLTVL.

This clone occurred a few times. The chain is built from TRBV28 and TRBJ2-6; either TRBD1 or TRBD2 may supply D (6 bases each). This CDR3 has 15 amino acids. Per the germline V gene, CDR1 is MDHEN and CDR2 is SYDVKM. With 5 bases removed from V and 2 bases from J, the gap between germline ends came to 10 bases. In nucleotides, the CDR3 is TGTGCCAGCAGTCTGGGGGGCGCTGGGGCCAACGTCCTGACTTTC. Its translation: CASSLGGAGANVLTF.